These 3 T cell receptor beta chains were all obtained from the same sample, sequenced in a study of technical replicates of blood from a few donors. Data came from immunoSEQ multiplex PCR; TCRdb stores just in-frame clones and leaves some out. Of some 77,000 clones in the sample, around 90% were seen once. The sample taken for sequencing was T cells isolated from PBMCs. The receptor source for this set is a human donor in good health.

This chain uses TRBV6-8 with TRBJ1-3; unclear D gene. Germline CDR1 MNHGY, CDR2 SAAAGT. CDR3 size: 14 residues. V shed 8 bases and J shed 0 bases, with 11 bases lying between them. The CDR3 here is CASPGFPSGNTIYF. The CDR3 DNA is TGTGCCAGCCCAGGTTTCCCCTCTGGAAACACCATATATTTT.

The chain uses TRBV6-5 and TRBJ1-2; no firm D call. Trimming shortened V by 2 bases and J by 8 bases, and 15 bases separated the two germline ends. Per the germline V gene, CDR1 is MNHEY and CDR2 is SVGAGI. This CDR3 comprises 14 residues. CDR3 nucleotide sequence: TGTGCCAGCAGTTACCCCGGGAGAGACGGGGGCTACACCTTC. Residues: CASSYPGRDGGYTF.

This rearrangement joins TRBV10-1 to TRBJ2-7, with 14 bases identical to TRBD2. Germline CDR1 and CDR2: WNHNN and SYGVQD (reference sequence). V shed 2 bases and J 2 bases; nucleotides not matched to a gene: 11. This CDR3 has 19 amino acids. The CDR3 nucleotides read TGCGCCAGCAGTGAGGCCGGGACTAGCGGGAGTCCTATCACCTACGAGCAGTACTTC. Amino acids: CASSEAGTSGSPITYEQYF.